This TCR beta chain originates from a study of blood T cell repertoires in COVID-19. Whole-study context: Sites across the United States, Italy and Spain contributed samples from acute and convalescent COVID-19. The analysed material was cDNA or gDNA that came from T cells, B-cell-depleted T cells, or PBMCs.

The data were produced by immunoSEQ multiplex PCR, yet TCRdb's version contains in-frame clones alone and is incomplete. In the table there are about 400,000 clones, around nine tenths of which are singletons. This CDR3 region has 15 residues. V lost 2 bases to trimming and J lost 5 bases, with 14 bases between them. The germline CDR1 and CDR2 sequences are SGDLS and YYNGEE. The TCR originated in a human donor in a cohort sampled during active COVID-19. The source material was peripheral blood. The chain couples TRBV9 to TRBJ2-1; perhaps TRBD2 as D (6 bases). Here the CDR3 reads CASSVGLQLDNEQFF. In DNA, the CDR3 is TGTGCCAGCAGCGTTGGACTACAACTAGACAATGAGCAGTTCTTC.